These 20 T cell receptor beta chains came from one sample sequenced in a study of blood T cell repertoires in COVID-19. The data were produced by immunoSEQ multiplex PCR, yet TCRdb's version contains in-frame clones alone and is incomplete. The data show under 200,000 clones, roughly 90% seen once. Material: PBMCs or T cells enriched from blood (not recorded which). Every receptor here comes from a woman aged 45-65 years who had recovered from COVID-19.

The chain couples TRBV6-5 to TRBJ1-4; TRBD1 matches at 7 bases. V trimming: 5 bases; J trimming: 0 bases; junction bases outside the gene matches: 3. CDR1 and CDR2 from the germline V gene are MNHEY and SVGAGI. The CDR3 contains 15 residues. CDR3 bases: TGTGCCAGCAGTCCCGGGACAGCAACTAATGAAAAACTGTTTTTT. Residues: CASSPGTATNEKLFF.

V gene TRBV27 combines with J gene TRBJ2-3, with TRBD2 matching over 7 bases. Unmatched junction bases numbered 2, after V lost 5 bases and J lost 0 bases. The germline V gene encodes CDR1 MNHEY and CDR2 SMNVEV (reference sequence). The CDR3 loop spans 14 amino acids. The CDR3 here is CASSRRGSTDTQYF. In DNA form, the CDR3 reads TGTGCCAGCAGTCGGCGGGGGAGCACAGATACGCAGTATTTT.

The rearrangement uses TRBV12-5 and TRBJ2-3, with 9 nucleotides matching TRBD2. In germline, CDR1 is LGHNT, CDR2 FRNRAP. The trim removed 4 bases at V and 8 bases at J, leaving 13 bases unmatched. The CDR3 loop spans 16 amino acids. The CDR3 is CASGSPLGAGGSTQYF. DNA of the CDR3: TGTGCTAGTGGTTCCCCCTTAGGAGCGGGGGGCAGTACGCAGTATTTT. Supplemented by reference TRBV12-5 and TRBJ2-3, the full variable domain reads DARVTQTPRHKVTEMGQEVTMRCQPILGHNTVFWYRQTMMQGLELLAYFRNRAPLDDSGMPKDRFSAEMPDATLATLKIQPSEPRDSAVYFCASGSPLGAGGSTQYFGPGTRLTVL.

The V and J genes are TRBV29-1 and TRBJ2-6; 7 bases are a match to TRBD1. The CDR3 is 17 residues long. Trimming cost V 7 bases and J 0 bases; bases outside gene matches: 12. CDR1 SQVTM and CDR2 ANQGSEA come from the germline V gene. The CDR3 spells CSADLPGQPSGANVLTF. As DNA, the CDR3 is TGCAGCGCCGACCTACCGGGACAGCCCTCTGGGGCCAACGTCCTGACTTTC.

The chain has TRBV7-2 and TRBJ2-3; 13 nucleotides agree with TRBD2. CDR3 length: 17 residues. Trimming removed 2 bases from V and 2 bases from J; junction bases left unmatched: 4. The germline V gene has CDR1 SGHTA and CDR2 FQGNSA. CDR3 sequence reads: CASSLQGLAGATDTQYF. Here the CDR3 DNA reads TGTGCCAGCAGCTTACAAGGACTAGCGGGGGCCACAGATACGCAGTATTTT. Together with reference TRBV7-2 and TRBJ2-3, the CDR3 gives the full variable domain: GAGVSQSPSNKVTEKGKDVELRCDPISGHTALYWYRQSLGQGLEFLIYFQGNSAPDKSGLPSDRFSAERTGGSVSTLTIQRTQQEDSAVYLCASSLQGLAGATDTQYFGPGTRLTVL.

The chain uses TRBV7-2 and TRBJ1-1, with a possible D match to TRBD1 (6 bases). The CDR3 has 14 amino acids. Trimming took off 5 bases at V and 2 bases at J, with 12 bases between the two ends. CDR1 is SGHTA, CDR2 FQGNSA, per germline. The CDR3 DNA is TGTGCCAGCAGCCGGGGACAACCAAACACTGAAGCTTTCTTT. Its protein product is CASSRGQPNTEAFF.

This clone was seen a handful of times. The CDR3 protein is CAISGQVGEKLFF. Here the CDR3 DNA reads TGTGCCATCAGTGGTCAGGTCGGTGAAAAACTGTTTTTT. The chain uses TRBV10-3 and TRBJ1-4; D uncertain. Between the trimmed V and J ends, which lost 4 bases and 7 bases, there was a span of 10 bases. There are 13 residues in the CDR3. CDR1 is ENHRY, CDR2 SYGVKD, per germline.

A few counts support this clone. V gene TRBV19 combines with J gene TRBJ1-5; possibly TRBD1 for D (5 bases). This CDR3 spans 15 amino acids. The germline gives CDR1 LNHDA, CDR2 SQIVND (reference sequence). Trimming pared 3 bases from V and 4 bases from J, leaving 13 bases between. This chain's CDR3 is CASSIGQGYNQPQHF. The CDR3 region has the DNA TGTGCCAGTAGTATTGGCCAGGGTTATAATCAGCCCCAGCATTTT.

This rearrangement joins TRBV6-5 to TRBJ2-1, with a possible D match to TRBD2 (7 bases). Germline lookup yields CDR1 MNHEY and CDR2 SVGAGI. V lost 4 bases, J lost 6 bases, and 19 bases lay in between. The CDR3 loop spans 16 amino acids. The CDR3 reads CASSSRGGRLRNEQFF. The CDR3 nucleotides are TGTGCCAGCAGTTCGAGGGGGGGCCGATTACGCAATGAGCAGTTCTTC.

The CDR3 DNA sequence: TGTGCCAGCAGCTTCGCCCCACTAGCGGGGGGGTCCGGCCAAGAGACCCAGTACTTC. Its translation: CASSFAPLAGGSGQETQYF. V and J are TRBV7-9 and TRBJ2-5, with 13 bases identical to TRBD2. This CDR3 region has 19 residues. Germline V gene sequence: CDR1 SEHNR, CDR2 FQNEAQ (reference sequence). V lost 3 bases, J lost 1 base, and 11 bases stayed unmatched.

This clone has just one count. The chain is built from TRBV11-3 and TRBJ1-3; D might be TRBD1 (6 bases). Trimming took off 3 bases at V and 8 bases at J, with 17 bases between the two ends. Germline V gene sequence: CDR1 SGHNT, CDR2 YENEEA. The CDR3 has 15 residues. This CDR3 reads CASSFSRTVFDTIYF. CDR3 in DNA: TGTGCCAGCAGCTTCAGTCGGACAGTTTTTGACACCATATATTTT.

The chain combines TRBV19 with TRBJ1-2; D uncertain. Germline lookup yields CDR1 LNHDA and CDR2 SQIVND (reference sequence). The V end was cut by 6 bases, the J end by 6 bases, with 11 bases between. The CDR3 length is 12 residues. The chain's CDR3 is CASSTGEDGYTF. The CDR3 DNA reads as TGTGCCAGTAGCACGGGAGAGGATGGCTACACCTTC.

The CDR3 reads CASSPQGANTGELFF. The CDR3 DNA reads TGTGCCAGCTCACCCCAGGGGGCCAACACCGGGGAGCTGTTTTTT. The V and J genes are TRBV18 and TRBJ2-2; 8 nucleotides agree with TRBD1. The junction had 2 bases not matched to a gene; V was cut back by 3 bases and J by 2 bases. The CDR3 consists of 15 residues. Germline V gene data show CDR1 as KGHSH and CDR2 as LQKENI.

This clone was seen a handful of times. The chain combines TRBV7-2 with TRBJ1-6, with D maybe TRBD1 (5 bases). CDR3 length: 15 amino acids. Deletions cut 2 bases from V and 7 bases from J, with 12 bases between. Germline V gene sequence: CDR1 SGHTA, CDR2 FQGNSA. The CDR3: CASSLMQGGNSPLHF. The CDR3 DNA follows: TGTGCCAGCAGCTTAATGCAGGGTGGCAATTCACCCCTCCACTTT.

This sequence joins TRBV4-1 and TRBJ1-3; 7 bases line up with TRBD1. The J segment lost 4 bases and the V segment lost 0 bases, leaving 9 bases of the junction unmatched. Looked up from germline, CDR1 is MGHRA and CDR2 is YSYEKL. CDR3 size: 17 residues. The DNA of the CDR3 is TGCGCCAGCAGCCAAGATCTACAGGGGAACAGGGGAAACACCATATATTTT. As protein: CASSQDLQGNRGNTIYF.

This chain uses TRBV18 with TRBJ2-7; no definite D call. Trimming cost V 1 base and J 4 bases, with 11 bases left between them. Germline V CDR1 and CDR2: KGHSH, LQKENI. This CDR3 comprises 14 residues. The CDR3 nucleotides read TGTGCCAGCTCACCACGTTCGCGCGAGTACGAGCAGTACTTC. As protein: CASSPRSREYEQYF.

V usage is TRBV7-2 and J usage is TRBJ2-1; 9 bases are a match to TRBD2. V shed 1 base and J 4 bases; nucleotides not matched to a gene: 8. The CDR3 consists of 17 residues. Germline V lookup: CDR1 SGHTA, CDR2 FQGNSA. CDR3: CASSLVFQRGDYNEQFF. CDR3 DNA: TGTGCCAGCAGCTTAGTGTTCCAGCGGGGGGATTACAATGAGCAGTTCTTC.

This chain joins TRBV24-1 and TRBJ1-5; maybe TRBD1 (6 bases). V was shortened by 1 base and J by 4 bases, with 7 bases between the two germline ends. Germline V lookup: CDR1 KGHDR, CDR2 SFDVKD. The CDR3 runs 14 residues. CDR3 amino acids: CATSDFQGNQPQHF. The DNA of the CDR3 is TGTGCCACCAGTGATTTCCAGGGGAATCAGCCCCAGCATTTT.

The J gene is TRBJ1-2, the V gene TRBV9; TRBD1 matches 9 bases. CDR3 size: 16 residues. Germline CDR1 is SGDLS and CDR2 is YYNGEE. V lost 0 bases to trimming and J lost 7 bases; unmatched junction nucleotides: 10. The CDR3 coding sequence is TGTGCCAGCAGCGTAGGGACAGGGGCTTCATTCGGTGGCTACACCTTC. Translation gives CASSVGTGASFGGYTF.

Only one count was recorded for this clone. This chain joins TRBV7-2 and TRBJ1-5, with a weak D call TRBD1 (5 bases). The length of the CDR3 is 13 residues. V was pared by 0 bases and J by 6 bases, with 6 bases between. The germline V gene has CDR1 SGHTA and CDR2 FQGNSA. CDR3 protein: CASSLAQGQPQHF. The DNA of the CDR3 is TGTGCCAGCAGCTTAGCGCAGGGTCAGCCCCAGCATTTT.